This T cell receptor beta chain is from a study of blood T cell repertoires in COVID-19 (dated by TCRdb to about 2020). For the wider study: Collaborator samples came from the United States, Italy and Spain and covered acute and convalescent phases of COVID-19. The prospective study material was composed of cDNA or gDNA derived from T cells, B-cell-depleted T cells, or PBMCs. Subjects who had been exposed to COVID-19, were actively infected with it, or had recovered from it provided the deeply sampled blood TCRbeta repertoires that made up the dataset. A freely available public database, intended as a resource for researchers studying the immune response to SARS-CoV-2, is where the repertoires were released. The samples were drawn from two sources: the first 160 participants of the ongoing ImmuneRACE study, and about 1,300 subjects contributed by 6 global collaborators. The sample metadata nearly always contained a de-identified subject ID, COVID-19 status, age in years and sex. HLA class I and class II types, where available, came from metadata supplied by the sample provider rather than from assay-based typing.

Points the paper makes about the study in general: How much clinical and demographic metadata was included differed by source and by participant, and the metadata was provided uncurated.

TCRbeta CDR3 regions were amplified from genomic DNA by means of the immunoSEQ Assay, a bias-controlled multiplex PCR. As for how the authors treated the data: The number of nucleated cells in each sample was estimated from the amplification of reference gene primers within the assay. To quantify the absolute abundance of each unique TCRbeta CDR3 rearrangement, sequence reads were collapsed and filtered. For each sample, productive Simpson clonality was calculated by taking the square root of Simpson's diversity index across productive rearrangements. The clones in this table, taken by TCRdb from immuneACCESS, are in-frame only. Not every clone is retained; where verified, under half of the shortfall comes from an unresolved V gene, and the cause of the rest is unknown. Clone size and V and J calls were adopted from that table, with D and trimming inferred from the DNA. The sample table records about 30,000 clones; 75% to 90% of these occur just once. The ten largest clones take up over 25% of the sample.

As regards this clone: It has no known antigen specificity. Per-nucleotide qualities are absent, and no much larger clonotype sits a single base away.

Each collaborating institution followed its own protocols to collect whole blood in K2EDTA tubes. For TCRbeta analysis, collaborator samples were shipped as frozen whole blood, as isolated PBMCs, or as DNA extracted from either sample type. Trimmed from V: 7 bases; trimmed from J: 0 bases; junction bases lacking a gene match: 4. For CDR1 and CDR2, the germline V gene lists SGHTA and FQGNSA. CDR3 length: 14 amino acids, cysteine to phenylalanine. Only the CDR3 part of the read is kept: 42 bases, read in frame from the first base. The source is a man older than 75 with acute or convalescent COVID-19. Material: peripheral blood. Here the chain combines TRBV7-2 and TRBJ1-2; TRBD1 lines up with 8 middle nucleotides. In nucleotides, the sequence is TGTGCCAGCACCCGGGACAGGACTAACTATGGCTACACCTTC. Its protein is CASTRDRTNYGYTF.